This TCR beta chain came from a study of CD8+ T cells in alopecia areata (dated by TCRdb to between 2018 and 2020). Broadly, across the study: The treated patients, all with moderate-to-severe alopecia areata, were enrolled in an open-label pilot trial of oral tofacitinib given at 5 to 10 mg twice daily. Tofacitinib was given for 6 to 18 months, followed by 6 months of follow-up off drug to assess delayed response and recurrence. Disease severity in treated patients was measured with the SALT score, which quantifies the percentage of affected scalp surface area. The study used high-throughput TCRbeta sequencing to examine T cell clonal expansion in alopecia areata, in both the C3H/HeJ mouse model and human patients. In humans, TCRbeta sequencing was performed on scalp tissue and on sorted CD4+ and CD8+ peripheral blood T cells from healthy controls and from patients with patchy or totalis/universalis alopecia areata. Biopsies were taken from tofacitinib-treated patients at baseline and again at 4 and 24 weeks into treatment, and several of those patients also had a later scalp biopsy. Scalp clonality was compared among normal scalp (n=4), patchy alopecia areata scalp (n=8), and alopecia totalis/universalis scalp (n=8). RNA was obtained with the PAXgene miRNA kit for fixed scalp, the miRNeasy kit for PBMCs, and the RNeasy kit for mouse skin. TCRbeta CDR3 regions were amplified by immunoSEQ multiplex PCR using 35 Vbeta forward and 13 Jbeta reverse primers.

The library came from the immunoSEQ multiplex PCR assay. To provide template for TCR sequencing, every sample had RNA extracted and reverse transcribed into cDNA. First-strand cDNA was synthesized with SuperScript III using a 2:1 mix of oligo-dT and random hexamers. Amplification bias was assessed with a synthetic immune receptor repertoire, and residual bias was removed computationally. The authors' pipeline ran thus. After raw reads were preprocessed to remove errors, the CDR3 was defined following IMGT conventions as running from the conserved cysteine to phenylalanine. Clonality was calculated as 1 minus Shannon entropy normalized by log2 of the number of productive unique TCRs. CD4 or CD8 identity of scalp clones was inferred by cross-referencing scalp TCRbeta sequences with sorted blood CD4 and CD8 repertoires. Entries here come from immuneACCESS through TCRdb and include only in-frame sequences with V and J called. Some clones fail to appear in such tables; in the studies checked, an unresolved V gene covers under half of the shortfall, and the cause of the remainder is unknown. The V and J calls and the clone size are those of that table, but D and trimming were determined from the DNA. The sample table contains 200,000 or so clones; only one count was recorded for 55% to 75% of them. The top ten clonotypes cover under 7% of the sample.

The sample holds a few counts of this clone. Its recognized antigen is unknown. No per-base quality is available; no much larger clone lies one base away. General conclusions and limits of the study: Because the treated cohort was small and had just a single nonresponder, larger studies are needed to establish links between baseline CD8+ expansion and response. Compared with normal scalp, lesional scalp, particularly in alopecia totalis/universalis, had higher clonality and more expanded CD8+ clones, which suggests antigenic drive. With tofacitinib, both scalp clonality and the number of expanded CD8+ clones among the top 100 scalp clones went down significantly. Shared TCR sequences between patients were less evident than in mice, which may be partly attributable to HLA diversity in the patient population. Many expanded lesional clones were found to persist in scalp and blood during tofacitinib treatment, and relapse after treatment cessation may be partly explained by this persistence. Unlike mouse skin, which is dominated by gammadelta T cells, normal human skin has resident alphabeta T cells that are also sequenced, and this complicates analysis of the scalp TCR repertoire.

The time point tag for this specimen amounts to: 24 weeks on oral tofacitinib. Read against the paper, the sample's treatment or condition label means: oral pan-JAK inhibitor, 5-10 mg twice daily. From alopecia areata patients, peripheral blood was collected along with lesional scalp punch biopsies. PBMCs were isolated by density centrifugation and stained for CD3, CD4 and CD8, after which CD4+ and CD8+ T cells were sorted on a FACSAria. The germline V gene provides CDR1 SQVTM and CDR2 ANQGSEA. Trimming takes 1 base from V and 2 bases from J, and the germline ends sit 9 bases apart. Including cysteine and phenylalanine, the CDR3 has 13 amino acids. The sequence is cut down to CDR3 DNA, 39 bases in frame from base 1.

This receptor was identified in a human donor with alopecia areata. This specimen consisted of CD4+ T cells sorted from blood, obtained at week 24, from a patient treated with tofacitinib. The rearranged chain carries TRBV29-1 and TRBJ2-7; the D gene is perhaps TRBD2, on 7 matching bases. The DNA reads TGCAGCGTTGAAGGAGGGGGGGCCTACGAGCAGTACTTC. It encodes CSVEGGGAYEQYF.